One sample yielded the 28 T cell receptor beta chains listed below, sequenced in a study of beta chain features in type 1 diabetes. Study-level findings and limits: People with Type 1 diabetes carried modestly yet significantly shorter TCRB CDR3s in all four CD4+ subsets.

These receptors lack a known antigen. cDNA synthesis used the whole RNA isolate, giving expressed TCRB sequences. TCRdb's table, derived via immunoSEQ multiplex PCR, lists solely in-frame clones and lacks some. Among around 250,000 clones, roughly 25% were seen once, and the ten largest hold about 0.012%. Specimen: naive CD4+ T cells from blood. The source is a woman in her thirties with type 1 diabetes.

Only a few counts were recorded for this clone. The V and J genes are TRBV9 and TRBJ2-6; the D is unclear. Germline CDR1 reads SGDLS; CDR2 reads YYNGEE. This CDR3 contains 15 residues. V lost 0 bases, J lost 0 bases, and 4 bases lay in between. The CDR3 protein is CASSVEPSGANVLTF. The CDR3 DNA reads TGTGCCAGCAGCGTAGAGCCCTCTGGGGCCAACGTCCTGACTTTC.

The chain has TRBV7-3 and TRBJ2-6, with D possibly being TRBD2 (5 bases). In germline, CDR1 is SGHTA, CDR2 FQGTGA. The CDR3 totals 15 residues. With 1 base removed from V and 3 bases from J, the gap between germline ends came to 7 bases. CDR3 DNA sequence: TGTGCCAGCAGCTTAAACGGGGTTGGGGCCAACGTCCTGACTTTC. Its protein product is CASSLNGVGANVLTF.

The J gene is TRBJ1-1, the V gene TRBV6-6; D is perhaps TRBD1 (6 bases). Germline CDR1 and CDR2: MNHNY and SVGAGI (reference sequence). The CDR3 runs 14 residues. The ends were cut back, 6 bases at V and 7 bases at J, with 18 bases in the middle. The CDR3 sequence is CASRGTNAWSEAFF. DNA of the CDR3: TGTGCCAGCAGAGGGACAAACGCTTGGAGTGAAGCTTTCTTT.

The chain is built from TRBV6-6 and TRBJ2-7; D gene ambiguous. The CDR3 contains 13 residues. Trimming removed 3 bases at V and 2 bases at J, with 8 bases between. Germline CDR1 and CDR2: MNHNY and SVGAGI (reference sequence). CDR3 nucleotide sequence: TGTGCCAGCAGTTATGACGGAGCCTACGAGCAGTACTTC. Translated: CASSYDGAYEQYF.

V gene TRBV25-1 combines with J gene TRBJ2-5, with D perhaps TRBD2 (5 bases). Germline V gene sequence: CDR1 MGHDK, CDR2 SYGVNS. V gave up 1 base and J gave up 4 bases, with 10 bases separating them. The CDR3 covers 14 residues. CDR3 loop: CASSESGSGETQYF. DNA for the CDR3: TGTGCCAGCAGTGAATCCGGAAGCGGAGAGACCCAGTACTTC.

The chain couples TRBV4-1 to TRBJ2-7; 10 bases agree with TRBD2. Germline values: CDR1 MGHRA, CDR2 YSYEKL. Trimming took 1 base from V and 4 from J; bases not matched to a gene: 4. The CDR3 spans 15 residues. The CDR3 is CASSQGRLAGYEQYF. The CDR3 region has the DNA TGCGCCAGCAGCCAAGGCAGACTAGCGGGTTACGAGCAGTACTTC.

CDR3 coding DNA: TGCGCCAGCAGCCAAGATAGGGGGACCCAGTACTTC. Translation: CASSQDRGTQYF. The chain carries TRBV4-1 and TRBJ2-5; the D gene is possibly TRBD1 (5 bases). The CDR3 runs to 12 residues. Trimming stripped 0 bases from V and 7 bases from J, with 6 bases between. Germline V gives CDR1 MGHRA, CDR2 YSYEKL.

V is TRBV7-2 and J is TRBJ2-7; 7 bases map to TRBD1. Trimming removed 5 bases from V and 3 bases from J; junction bases left unmatched: 7. The CDR3 is 14 amino acids. Germline CDR1 reads SGHTA; CDR2 reads FQGNSA. CDR3 nucleotides: TGTGCCAGCAGCGTCGGGACAGCTTACTACGAGCAGTACTTC. Translation gives CASSVGTAYYEQYF. Drawing the rest from reference TRBV7-2 and TRBJ2-7, the complete variable domain is GAGVSQSPSNKVTEKGKDVELRCDPISGHTALYWYRQSLGQGLEFLIYFQGNSAPDKSGLPSDRFSAERTGGSVSTLTIQRTQQEDSAVYLCASSVGTAYYEQYFGPGTRLTVT.

This rearrangement joins TRBV4-2 to TRBJ2-3; maybe TRBD2 (5 bases). The germline V and J ends were trimmed by 3 bases and 0 bases, with 7 bases remaining between them. This CDR3 has 14 residues. Looked up from germline, CDR1 is LGHNA and CDR2 is YNFKEQ. This CDR3 is CASSQSGSTDTQYF. The CDR3 DNA follows: TGTGCCAGCAGCCAGAGCGGTAGCACAGATACGCAGTATTTT.

This clone appeared a few times. The chain is built from TRBV6-5 and TRBJ1-5; D perhaps matches TRBD1 (6 bases). This CDR3 has 15 amino acids. V was cut by 8 bases and J by 7 bases, with 21 bases left in between. Per germline, CDR1 MNHEY and CDR2 SVGAGI. CDR3 bases: TGTGCCAGCGCTCGACAGGCCGGGATGGGGCAGCCCCAGCATTTT. Protein sequence: CASARQAGMGQPQHF.

The chain uses TRBV15 and TRBJ2-7, with 11 bases that match TRBD1. This CDR3 is 15 amino acids long. Germline trimming cut 1 base from V and 6 bases from J; bases unmatched to any gene: 5. The germline V gene encodes CDR1 LNHNV and CDR2 YYDKDF (reference sequence). The CDR3 DNA follows: TGTGCCACCAGCAGAGTTTTGGGACAGGGGGGCGAGCAGTACTTC. This codes for CATSRVLGQGGEQYF.

J is TRBJ2-5 and V is TRBV30; D perhaps matches TRBD2 (6 bases). V was pared by 3 bases and J by 0 bases, with 8 bases between. CDR3 length: 13 amino acids. The germline CDR1 and CDR2 sequences are GTSNPN and SVGIG (reference sequence). Written as DNA, the CDR3 is TGTGCCTGGAGCCGGGACTACCAAGAGACCCAGTACTTC. It encodes CAWSRDYQETQYF.

This clone has more than one count but fewer than ten. The J gene is TRBJ1-1, the V gene TRBV29-1; maybe TRBD1 (6 bases). Trimming shortened V by 4 bases and J by 1 base, and 16 bases separated the two germline ends. In germline, CDR1 is SQVTM, CDR2 ANQGSEA. CDR3 size: 15 residues. The CDR3 loop is CSVADGLRGNTEAFF. CDR3 nucleotides: TGCAGCGTTGCTGACGGGCTCAGGGGGAACACTGAAGCTTTCTTT.

This chain joins TRBV23-1 and TRBJ2-3; D gene ambiguous. TRBV23-1 is filed as an ORF, its function uncertain. This CDR3 region has 15 residues. The V and J ends lost 2 bases and 5 bases respectively, with 14 bases between them. CDR3 DNA sequence: TGCGCCAGCAGTCAAGGCTTGTTTGGCGGAGATACGCAGTATTTT. It specifies CASSQGLFGGDTQYF.

The V call is TRBV29-1, the J call TRBJ2-1; 7 nucleotides agree with TRBD1. The CDR3 contains 16 residues. V shed 7 bases and J 8 bases; nucleotides not matched to a gene: 20. Germline-derived CDR1 and CDR2 are SQVTM and ANQGSEA. The CDR3 bases are TGCAGCGGTACCCGGGACAGCCTAAGCTTCGGGGATGAGCAGTTCTTC. This translates into CSGTRDSLSFGDEQFF.

The rearrangement links TRBV18 to TRBJ1-5; tentative D call: TRBD1 (6 bases). There are 14 residues in the CDR3. From germline, CDR1 is KGHSH and CDR2 LQKENI. Trimming took off 5 bases at V and 0 bases at J, with 8 bases between the two ends. CDR3 region: CASSGQNSNQPQHF. CDR3 coding DNA: TGTGCCAGCTCAGGACAGAATAGCAATCAGCCCCAGCATTTT.

This clone was seen more than once but under ten times. This chain joins TRBV2 and TRBJ1-1, with D unclear. The V end lost 6 bases, the J end lost 2 bases, and 13 bases lay between the germline ends. CDR3 length equals 14 residues. Germline V gene data show CDR1 as SNHLY and CDR2 as FYNNEI. The CDR3 bases are TGTGCCAGCAGCCCCGCAGTCCACAACACTGAAGCTTTCTTT. Its translation: CASSPAVHNTEAFF.

The genes are TRBV20-1 and TRBJ2-3; D uncertain. V was cut by 3 bases and J by 4 bases, with 5 bases left in between. Germline V gene lookup returns CDR1 DFQATT and CDR2 SNEGSKA (reference sequence). The CDR3 has 11 residues. For the CDR3, the DNA is TGCAGTGCTAGGAGATCAGATACGCAGTATTTT. This translates into CSARRSDTQYF.

This clone turned up a few times. The chain is built from TRBV29-1 and TRBJ2-5; D call uncertain. CDR3 size: 13 residues. V lost 0 bases and J lost 5, with 10 bases in between. Germline CDR1 SQVTM, CDR2 ANQGSEA. For the CDR3, the DNA is TGCAGCGTTGAAGATCAGGAATGGGAGACCCAGTACTTC. Its protein product is CSVEDQEWETQYF.

The chain uses TRBV19 and TRBJ2-2, with D perhaps matching TRBD2 (6 bases). CDR3 length: 15 amino acids. Germline lookup yields CDR1 LNHDA and CDR2 SQIVND (reference sequence). The germline V and J ends were trimmed by 3 bases and 3 bases, with 11 bases remaining between them. CDR3: CASSIGGVDTGELFF. Here the CDR3 DNA reads TGTGCCAGTAGTATCGGGGGAGTCGACACCGGGGAGCTGTTTTTT. The variable domain in full, completed from reference TRBV19 and TRBJ2-2, reads DGGITQSPKYLFRKEGQNVTLSCEQNLNHDAMYWYRQDPGQGLRLIYYSQIVNDFQKGDIAEGYSVSREKKESFPLTVTSAQKNPTAFYLCASSIGGVDTGELFFGEGSRLTVL.

This clone was picked up a small number of times. V and J are TRBV30 and TRBJ1-5; D call uncertain. Germline V gene lookup returns CDR1 GTSNPN and CDR2 SVGIG (reference sequence). Trimming left V 2 bases short and J 1 base short, with 6 bases between. CDR3 length: 13 residues. The CDR3 bases are TGTGCCTGGAGTATCTCCAGCAATCAGCCCCAGCATTTT. It translates to CAWSISSNQPQHF.

This clone was seen a few times. The chain employs TRBV28 and TRBJ2-2; D not certain. Germline V lookup: CDR1 MDHEN, CDR2 SYDVKM. This CDR3 spans 13 amino acids. Trimming left V 3 bases short and J 4 bases short, with 6 bases between. In DNA, the CDR3 is TGTGCCAGCAGTTTTGGCACCACCGGGGAGCTGTTTTTT. Amino acid sequence: CASSFGTTGELFF.

V usage is TRBV10-3 and J usage is TRBJ2-7; 9 bases are a match to TRBD1. V shed 5 bases and J 6 bases; nucleotides not matched to a gene: 8. Germline loops: CDR1 ENHRY, CDR2 SYGVKD. The CDR3 runs 14 residues. CDR3 residues: CAISTGTGSSEQYF. CDR3 coding DNA: TGTGCCATCAGTACCGGGACAGGGAGTTCCGAGCAGTACTTC.

The V and J genes are TRBV4-2 and TRBJ1-1, with D possibly TRBD1 on 5 matching bases. This CDR3 is built from 13 residues. Trimming took 0 bases from V and 6 from J, leaving 8 bases between them. Germline assignment: CDR1 LGHNA and CDR2 YNFKEQ. The CDR3 is CASSQERDSEAFF. The DNA of the CDR3 is TGTGCCAGCAGCCAAGAGAGGGACTCTGAAGCTTTCTTT.

The rearrangement uses TRBV28 and TRBJ2-7; tentatively, D is TRBD2 (5 bases). The CDR3 has 12 residues. Germline CDR1 MDHEN, CDR2 SYDVKM. Trimming removed 5 bases from V and 4 bases from J, with 9 bases in between. CDR3 loop: CASSLARYEQYF. The DNA for the CDR3 is TGTGCCAGCAGTCTAGCTCGGTACGAGCAGTACTTC.

In its sample, this clone was seen a few times. The V call is TRBV5-4, the J call TRBJ1-2, with TRBD1 identical over 12 bases. Germline loops: CDR1 SGHNT, CDR2 YYREEE (reference sequence). V was pared by 2 bases and J by 4 bases, with 6 bases of the junction left unmatched. The CDR3 consists of 16 residues. The DNA for the CDR3 is TGTGCCAGCAGCTTCCGGGCGGGACAGGGGGCCTATGGCTACACCTTC. Residues: CASSFRAGQGAYGYTF.

This clone was picked up a small number of times. The genes are TRBV5-4 and TRBJ2-3; D gene unclear. Trimming removed 3 bases at V and 2 bases at J, with 7 bases between. Germline-derived CDR1 and CDR2 are SGHNT and YYREEE (reference sequence). The CDR3 covers 13 residues. CDR3 amino acids: CASSYHTTDTQYF. As DNA, the CDR3 is TGTGCCAGCAGCTACCACACCACAGATACGCAGTATTTT.

The J gene is TRBJ2-5, the V gene TRBV5-4, with D possibly being TRBD1 (7 bases). V lost 0 bases, J lost 4 bases, and 13 bases lay in between. CDR3 length: 15 amino acids. Germline V gene lookup returns CDR1 SGHNT and CDR2 YYREEE (reference sequence). The CDR3 reads CASSLARQGGETQYF. The DNA of the CDR3 is TGTGCCAGCAGCTTGGCCCGGCAGGGGGGAGAGACCCAGTACTTC.